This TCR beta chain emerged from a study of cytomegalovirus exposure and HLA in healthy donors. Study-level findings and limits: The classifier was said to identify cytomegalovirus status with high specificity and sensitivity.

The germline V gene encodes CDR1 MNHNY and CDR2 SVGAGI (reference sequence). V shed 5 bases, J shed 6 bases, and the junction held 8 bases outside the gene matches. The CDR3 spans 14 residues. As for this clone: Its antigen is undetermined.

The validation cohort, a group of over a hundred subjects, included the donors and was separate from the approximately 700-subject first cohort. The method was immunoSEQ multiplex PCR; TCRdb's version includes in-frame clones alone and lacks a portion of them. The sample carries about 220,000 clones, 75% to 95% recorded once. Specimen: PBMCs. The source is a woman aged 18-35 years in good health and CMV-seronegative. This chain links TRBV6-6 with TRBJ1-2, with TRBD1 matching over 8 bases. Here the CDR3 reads CASSNRQGINGYTF. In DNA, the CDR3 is TGTGCCAGCAGTAACCGACAGGGGATTAATGGCTACACCTTC.